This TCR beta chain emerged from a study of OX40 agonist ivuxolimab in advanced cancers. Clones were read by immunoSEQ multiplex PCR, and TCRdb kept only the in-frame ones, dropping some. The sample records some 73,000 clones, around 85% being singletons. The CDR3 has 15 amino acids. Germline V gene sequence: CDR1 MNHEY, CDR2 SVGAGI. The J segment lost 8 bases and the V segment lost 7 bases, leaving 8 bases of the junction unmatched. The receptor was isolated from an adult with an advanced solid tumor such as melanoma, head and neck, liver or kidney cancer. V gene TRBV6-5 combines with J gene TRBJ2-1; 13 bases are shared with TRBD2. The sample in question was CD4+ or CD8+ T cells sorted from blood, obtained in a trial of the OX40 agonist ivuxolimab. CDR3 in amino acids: CASTPGTSGKDEQFF. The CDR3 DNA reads TGTGCCAGCACCCCCGGGACTAGCGGGAAGGATGAGCAGTTCTTC.